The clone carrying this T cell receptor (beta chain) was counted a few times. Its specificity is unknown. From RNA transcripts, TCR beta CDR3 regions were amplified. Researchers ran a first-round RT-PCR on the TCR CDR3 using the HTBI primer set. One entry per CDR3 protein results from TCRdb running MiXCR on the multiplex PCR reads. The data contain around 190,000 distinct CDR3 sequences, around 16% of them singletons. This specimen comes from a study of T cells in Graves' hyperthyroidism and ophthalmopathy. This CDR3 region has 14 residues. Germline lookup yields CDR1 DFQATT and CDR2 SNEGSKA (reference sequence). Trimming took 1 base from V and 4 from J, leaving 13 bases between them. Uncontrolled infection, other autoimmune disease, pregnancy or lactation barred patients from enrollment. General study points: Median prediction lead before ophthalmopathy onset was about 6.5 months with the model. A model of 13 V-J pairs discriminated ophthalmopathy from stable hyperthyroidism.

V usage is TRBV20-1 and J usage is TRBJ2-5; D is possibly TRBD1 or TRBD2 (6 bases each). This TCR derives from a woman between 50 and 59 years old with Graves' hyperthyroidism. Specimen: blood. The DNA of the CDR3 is TGCAGTGCTAGAGCCCCGAGGGGGGTAGAGACCCAGTACTTC. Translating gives CSARAPRGVETQYF.